The 21 T cell receptor beta chains given below trace back to one sample, sequenced in a study of blood T cells in healthy people across ages. Through a sample-barcoded 5' primer and a J-beta primer mix, a second PCR was run for roughly 7 to 12 cycles. TCRdb reprocessed the 5' RACE reads with MiXCR, giving one entry per CDR3 protein. Among about 1.1 million distinct CDR3 sequences listed, approximately 38% were seen once. Material: blood. These receptors came from a man between 18 and 35 years old in good health.

Only a few counts were recorded for this clonotype. V is TRBV20-1 and J is TRBJ2-7, with 7 bases that match TRBD1. After removal of 0 bases from V and 2 bases from J, the junction contained 7 bases not matched to a gene. CDR3 length equals 15 residues. CDR1 is DFQATT, CDR2 SNEGSKA, per germline (reference sequence). DNA of the CDR3: TGCAGTGCTAGAGATTTGAGACAGGGAACCTACGAGCAGTACTTC. Translation gives CSARDLRQGTYEQYF.

V usage is TRBV2 and J usage is TRBJ1-4; D is undetermined. The length of the CDR3 is 11 residues. Germline lookup yields CDR1 SNHLY and CDR2 FYNNEI. V was pared by 7 bases and J by 6 bases, with 6 bases between. In DNA form, the CDR3 reads TGTGCCAGCAAGAGGGATGAAAAACTGTTTTTT. Residues: CASKRDEKLFF. Drawing the rest from reference TRBV2 and TRBJ1-4, the complete variable domain is EPEVTQTPSHQVTQMGQEVILRCVPISNHLYFYWYRQILGQKVEFLVSFYNNEISEKSEIFDDQFSVERPDGSNFTLKIRSTKLEDSAMYFCASKRDEKLFFGSGTQLSVL.

The table lists this clonotype with a few counts. The chain carries TRBV12-3 or TRBV12-4 and TRBJ1-1; D call uncertain. The length of the CDR3 is 15 residues. Trimming cost V 2 bases and J 0 bases, with 10 bases left between them. Written as DNA, the CDR3 is TGTGCCAGCAGTTTATGGAGGAGTGTGAACACTGAAGCTTTCTTT. Protein sequence: CASSLWRSVNTEAFF.

This clonotype has a handful of counts. V gene TRBV5-5 combines with J gene TRBJ1-2; D gene unclear. The CDR3 runs 14 residues. V was shortened by 4 bases and J by 4 bases, with 14 bases between the two germline ends. The germline V gene has CDR1 SGHKS and CDR2 YYEKEE (reference sequence). CDR3 bases: TGTGCCAGCAGCGAATCACCTGGCTCCTATGGCTACACCTTC. The encoded protein is CASSESPGSYGYTF.

The chain links TRBV6-2 or TRBV6-3 to TRBJ1-2; D uncertain. Trimming removed 2 bases from V and 0 bases from J, with 10 bases in between. This CDR3 region has 15 residues. Germline values: CDR1 MNHEY, CDR2 SVGEGT. This CDR3 is CASSYAVTTNYGYTF. The CDR3 nucleotides are TGTGCCAGCAGTTACGCGGTAACCACTAACTATGGCTACACCTTC.

The chain recombines TRBV9 with TRBJ2-3; 7 bases line up with TRBD1. CDR1 is SGDLS and CDR2 is YYNGEE in the germline V gene. The V gene end was trimmed by 4 bases and the J gene end by 6 bases; junction bases not matched to a gene: 11. The CDR3 totals 15 residues. The CDR3 is CASSIPTGLKDTQYF. The DNA of the CDR3 is TGTGCCAGCAGCATTCCGACAGGGTTGAAGGATACGCAGTATTTT.

With regard to this clonotype: This may come from a read error, since a much larger clone is one base off. This sequence joins TRBV6-2 or TRBV6-3 and TRBJ2-6; D uncertain. Deletions cut 6 bases from V and 4 bases from J, with 10 bases between. The V gene's germline CDR1 is MNHEY and CDR2 SVGEGT. The CDR3 contains 14 residues. The DNA for the CDR3 is TGTGCCAGCAGGGGTTCTATGGGGGCCAACGTCCTGACTTTC. Residues: CASRGSMGANVLTF.

The chain recombines TRBV4-3 with TRBJ1-1; D remains unclear. V was clipped by 0 bases and J by 7 bases, with 12 bases between them. Per germline, CDR1 LGHNA and CDR2 YSLEER. The CDR3 has 14 residues. The CDR3 loop reads CASSQERGNYEAFF. For the CDR3, the DNA is TGCGCCAGCAGCCAAGAGAGAGGGAACTATGAAGCTTTCTTT.

This clonotype was detected only a few times. CDR3 region: CASSVGQGANTEAFF. The CDR3 DNA is TGTGCCAGCAGCGTAGGACAGGGGGCAAACACTGAAGCTTTCTTT. V usage is TRBV7-9 and J usage is TRBJ1-1; 11 bases fit TRBD1. The V gene's germline CDR1 is SEHNR and CDR2 FQNEAQ (reference sequence). The CDR3 has 15 amino acids. Losses at the gene ends were 5 bases for V and 2 bases for J; bases not matched to a gene: 4.

As regards this clonotype: Relative to the germline gene, one junction end is altered; a read error may explain this. This chain uses TRBV6-6 with TRBJ1-1, with TRBD1 as a possible D gene (5 bases). This CDR3 contains 15 residues. Per germline, CDR1 MNHNY and CDR2 SVGAGI (reference sequence). In DNA form, the CDR3 reads TGTGCCAGCAGTCTTACCAGGGAGATGAACACTGTAGCTTTCTTT. As protein: CASSLTREMNTVAFF.

This chain links TRBV4-1 with TRBJ1-2; 9 positions match TRBD1. The V gene's germline CDR1 is MGHRA and CDR2 YSYEKL. J lost 5 bases, V lost 4 bases, and 8 bases had no gene match. This CDR3 comprises 15 residues. CDR3 in DNA: TGCGCCAGCAGCCTTACTACCGGACAGGGGTATGGCTACACCTTC. It encodes CASSLTTGQGYGYTF.

This clonotype was seen ten or more times. The chain employs TRBV29-1 and TRBJ2-5, with no clear D. CDR1 SQVTM and CDR2 ANQGSEA come from the germline V gene. The germline V and J ends were trimmed by 3 bases and 7 bases, with 9 bases remaining between them. The CDR3 is 11 amino acids. The CDR3 DNA follows: TGCAGCGTTGAGATTGTAGGGACCCAGTACTTC. Encoded protein: CSVEIVGTQYF.

This clonotype was detected a few times. Here the CDR3 reads CASSQERGKGYGYTF. The CDR3 DNA is TGCGCCAGCAGCCAAGAGAGGGGTAAAGGGTATGGCTACACCTTC. V gene TRBV4-3 combines with J gene TRBJ1-2, with D tentatively TRBD1 (5 bases). Germline CDR1 is LGHNA and CDR2 is YSLEER. The CDR3 has 15 amino acids. The V and J ends lost 0 bases and 5 bases respectively, with 13 bases between them.

The sample holds a few counts of this clonotype. The chain carries TRBV12-3 or TRBV12-4 and TRBJ1-2; perhaps TRBD1 as D (5 bases). The CDR3 spans 13 residues. The V end lost 3 bases, the J end lost 6 bases, and 11 bases lay between the germline ends. The CDR3 reads CASSLTVGDGYTF. The CDR3 DNA is TGTGCCAGCAGTTTGACGGTGGGGGATGGCTACACCTTC.

The V call is TRBV6-2 or TRBV6-3, the J call TRBJ1-2, with a possible D match to TRBD1 (5 bases). V was shortened by 5 bases and J by 8 bases, with 21 bases between the two germline ends. Germline V CDR1 and CDR2: MNHEY, SVGEGT. This CDR3 contains 15 residues. The CDR3 DNA sequence: TGTGCCAGCAGTCCCCTCATACGAGGGGCAGGAGGCTACACCTTC. Amino acids: CASSPLIRGAGGYTF.

This clonotype has a handful of counts. This chain links TRBV20-1 with TRBJ2-1; 7 bases align to TRBD1. V lost 6 bases to trimming and J lost 1 base; unmatched junction nucleotides: 6. This CDR3 has 14 residues. Germline CDR1 reads DFQATT; CDR2 reads SNEGSKA (reference sequence). CDR3 region: CSAETGVSYNEQFF. The CDR3 DNA is TGCAGTGCGGAAACAGGGGTTTCCTACAATGAGCAGTTCTTC.

The rearrangement links TRBV9 to TRBJ1-4; D is ambiguous. This CDR3 spans 8 amino acids. The V and J ends lost 10 bases and 11 bases respectively, with 6 bases between them. CDR1 is SGDLS, CDR2 YYNGEE, per germline. The CDR3 region has the DNA TGTGCCGGGTGGAAACTGTTTTTT. It encodes CAGWKLFF.

This sequence joins TRBV6-5 and TRBJ1-5; D uncertain. The CDR3 contains 14 residues. Trimming cost V 4 bases and J 4 bases, with 11 bases left between them. Germline lookup yields CDR1 MNHEY and CDR2 SVGAGI. The chain's CDR3 is CASSSANRNQPQHF. The DNA for the CDR3 is TGTGCCAGCAGTTCGGCAAATAGGAATCAGCCCCAGCATTTT.

The chain employs TRBV7-2 and TRBJ2-7, with D uncertain. V lost 1 base to trimming and J lost 5 bases, with 12 bases between them. Germline V CDR1 and CDR2: SGHTA, FQGNSA. The CDR3 is 14 amino acids. The CDR3 region has the DNA TGTGCCAGCAGCTTAGGGGTCCTCGAAAACGAGCAGTACTTC. Amino acids: CASSLGVLENEQYF.

This clonotype was detected only a few times. The chain has TRBV7-4 and TRBJ1-5; D is ambiguous. Germline V gene sequence: CDR1 SGHVT, CDR2 SQSDAQ. V lost 3 bases, J lost 5 bases, and 11 bases lay in between. The CDR3 has 14 residues. The CDR3: CASSFASPHQPQHF. Written as DNA, the CDR3 is TGTGCCAGCAGCTTTGCCAGCCCCCATCAGCCCCAGCATTTT.

The chain combines TRBV15 with TRBJ2-5; no definite D call. The CDR3 runs to 16 residues. V was trimmed by 0 bases and J by 2 bases, leaving 13 bases between them. CDR1 and CDR2 from the germline V gene are LNHNV and YYDKDF (reference sequence). CDR3 sequence: CATSRDMRSSQETQYF. CDR3 sequence (DNA): TGTGCCACCAGCAGAGATATGAGGAGTTCGCAAGAGACCCAGTACTTC.